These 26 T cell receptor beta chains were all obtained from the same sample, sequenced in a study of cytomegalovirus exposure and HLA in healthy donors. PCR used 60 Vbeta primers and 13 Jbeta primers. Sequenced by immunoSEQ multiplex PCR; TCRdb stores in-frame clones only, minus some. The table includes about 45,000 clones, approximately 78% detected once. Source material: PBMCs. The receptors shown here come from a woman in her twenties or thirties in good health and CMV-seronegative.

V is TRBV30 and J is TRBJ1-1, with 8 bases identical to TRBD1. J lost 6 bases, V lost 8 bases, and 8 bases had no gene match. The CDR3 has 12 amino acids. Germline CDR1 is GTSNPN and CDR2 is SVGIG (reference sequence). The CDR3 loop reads CAADRDKPEAFF. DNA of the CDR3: TGTGCCGCGGACAGGGATAAACCTGAAGCTTTCTTT.

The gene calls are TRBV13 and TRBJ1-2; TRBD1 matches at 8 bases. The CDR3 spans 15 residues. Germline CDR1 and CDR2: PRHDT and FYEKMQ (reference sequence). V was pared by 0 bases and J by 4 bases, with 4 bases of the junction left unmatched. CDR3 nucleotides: TGTGCCAGCAGCTTAGGGACAGGGGTCGGCTATGGCTACACCTTC. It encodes CASSLGTGVGYGYTF.

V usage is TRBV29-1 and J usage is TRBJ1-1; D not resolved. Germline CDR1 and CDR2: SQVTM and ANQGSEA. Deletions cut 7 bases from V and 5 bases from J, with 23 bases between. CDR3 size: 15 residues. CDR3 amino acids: CSGIREPDAGTEAFF. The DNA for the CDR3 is TGCAGCGGTATTCGGGAACCGGACGCGGGAACTGAAGCTTTCTTT.

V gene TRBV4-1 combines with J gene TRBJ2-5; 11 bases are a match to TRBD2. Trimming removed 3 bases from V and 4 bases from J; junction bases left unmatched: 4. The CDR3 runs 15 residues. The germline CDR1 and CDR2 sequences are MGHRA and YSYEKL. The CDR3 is CASSQLGLAGETQYF. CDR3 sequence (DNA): TGCGCCAGCAGCCAGCTAGGACTAGCGGGAGAGACCCAGTACTTC.

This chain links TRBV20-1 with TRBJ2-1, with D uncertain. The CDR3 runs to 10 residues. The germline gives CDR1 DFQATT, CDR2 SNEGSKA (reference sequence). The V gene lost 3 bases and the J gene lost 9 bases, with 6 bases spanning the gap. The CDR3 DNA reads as TGCAGTGCTAGTCGAGTTGAGCAGTTCTTC. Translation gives CSASRVEQFF.

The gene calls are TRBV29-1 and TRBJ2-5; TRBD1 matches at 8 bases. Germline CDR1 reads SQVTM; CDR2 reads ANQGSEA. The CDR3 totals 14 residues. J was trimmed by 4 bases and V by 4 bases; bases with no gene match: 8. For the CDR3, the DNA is TGCAGCGTTGTGACAGGGGCCGTGGGAGAGACCCAGTACTTC. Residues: CSVVTGAVGETQYF.

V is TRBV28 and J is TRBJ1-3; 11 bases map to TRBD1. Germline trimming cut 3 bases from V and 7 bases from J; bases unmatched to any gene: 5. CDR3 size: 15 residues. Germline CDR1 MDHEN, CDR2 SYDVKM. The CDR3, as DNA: TGTGCCAGCAGTTTCACGGACAGGGGGCGGAACACCATATATTTT. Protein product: CASSFTDRGRNTIYF.

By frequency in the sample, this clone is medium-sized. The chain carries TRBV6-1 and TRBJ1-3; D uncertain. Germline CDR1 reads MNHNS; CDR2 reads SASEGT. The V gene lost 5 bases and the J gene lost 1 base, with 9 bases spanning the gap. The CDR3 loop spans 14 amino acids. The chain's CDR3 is CASSSEVSGNTIYF. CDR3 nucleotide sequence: TGTGCCAGCAGTTCCGAGGTATCTGGAAACACCATATATTTT.

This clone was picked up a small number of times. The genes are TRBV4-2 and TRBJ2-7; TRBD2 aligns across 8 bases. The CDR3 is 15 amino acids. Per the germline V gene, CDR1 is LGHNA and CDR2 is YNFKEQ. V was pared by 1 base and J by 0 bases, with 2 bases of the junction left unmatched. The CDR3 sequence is CASSQARGGSYEQYF. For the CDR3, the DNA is TGTGCCAGCAGCCAAGCTCGGGGGGGCTCCTACGAGCAGTACTTC.

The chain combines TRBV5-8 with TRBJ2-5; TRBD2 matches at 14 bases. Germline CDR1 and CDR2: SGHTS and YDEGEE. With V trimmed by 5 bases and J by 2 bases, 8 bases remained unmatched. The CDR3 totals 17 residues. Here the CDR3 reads CASSPGTSGSWQETQYF. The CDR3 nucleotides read TGTGCCAGCAGTCCAGGGACTAGCGGGAGCTGGCAAGAGACCCAGTACTTC.

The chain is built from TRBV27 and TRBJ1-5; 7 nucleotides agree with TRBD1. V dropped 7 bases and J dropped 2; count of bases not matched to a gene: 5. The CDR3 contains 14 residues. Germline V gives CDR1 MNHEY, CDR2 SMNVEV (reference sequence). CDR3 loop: CASNNRGGNQPQHF. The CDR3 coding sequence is TGTGCCAGCAACAACAGGGGAGGCAATCAGCCCCAGCATTTT.

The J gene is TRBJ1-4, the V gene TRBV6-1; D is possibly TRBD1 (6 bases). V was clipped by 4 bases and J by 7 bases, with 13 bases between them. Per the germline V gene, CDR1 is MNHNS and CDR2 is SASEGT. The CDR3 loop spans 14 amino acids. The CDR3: CASSVGRGGEKLFF. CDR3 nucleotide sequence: TGTGCCAGCAGTGTGGGCAGGGGTGGTGAAAAACTGTTTTTT.

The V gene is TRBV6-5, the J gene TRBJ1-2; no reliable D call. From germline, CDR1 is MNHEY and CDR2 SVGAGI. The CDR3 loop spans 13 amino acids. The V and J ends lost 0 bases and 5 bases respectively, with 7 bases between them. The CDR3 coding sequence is TGTGCCAGCAGTTACTCGGGGAGGTATGGCTACACCTTC. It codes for CASSYSGRYGYTF.

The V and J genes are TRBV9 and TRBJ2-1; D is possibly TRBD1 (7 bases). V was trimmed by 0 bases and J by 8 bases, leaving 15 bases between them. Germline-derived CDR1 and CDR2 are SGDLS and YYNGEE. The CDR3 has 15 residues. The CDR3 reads CASSVGPDRDYEQFF. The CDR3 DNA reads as TGTGCCAGCAGCGTAGGTCCCGACAGGGACTATGAGCAGTTCTTC.

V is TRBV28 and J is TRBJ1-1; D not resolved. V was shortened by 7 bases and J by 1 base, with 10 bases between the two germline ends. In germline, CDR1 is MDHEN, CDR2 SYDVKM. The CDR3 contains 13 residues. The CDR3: CASTSVANTEAFF. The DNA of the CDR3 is TGTGCCAGCACCTCGGTCGCGAACACTGAAGCTTTCTTT.

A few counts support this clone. DNA of the CDR3: TGTGCCAGCAGCTTAAATGTTCCCAAAAGGGGGCTGGGGAACACCGGGGAGCTGTTTTTT. Residues: CASSLNVPKRGLGNTGELFF. This sequence joins TRBV7-6 and TRBJ2-2; 7 nucleotides line up with TRBD1. The V segment lost 2 bases and the J segment 1 base; nucleotides outside the gene matches: 16. Per the germline V gene, CDR1 is SGHVS and CDR2 is FNYEAQ. The CDR3 spans 20 residues.

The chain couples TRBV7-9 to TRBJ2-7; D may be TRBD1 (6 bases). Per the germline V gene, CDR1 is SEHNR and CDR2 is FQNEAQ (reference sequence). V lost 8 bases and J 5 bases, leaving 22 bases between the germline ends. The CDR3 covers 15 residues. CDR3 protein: CASGKSQGFIDEQYF. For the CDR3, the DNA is TGTGCCAGCGGGAAGTCACAGGGTTTTATCGACGAGCAGTACTTC.

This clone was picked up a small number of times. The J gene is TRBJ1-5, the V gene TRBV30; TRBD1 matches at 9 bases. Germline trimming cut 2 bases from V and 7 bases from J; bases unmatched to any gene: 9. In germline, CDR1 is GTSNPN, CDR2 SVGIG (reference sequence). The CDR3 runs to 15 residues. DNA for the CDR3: TGTGCCTGGAGTCCCGGGACAGGGATTATCCAGCCCCAGCATTTT. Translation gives CAWSPGTGIIQPQHF.

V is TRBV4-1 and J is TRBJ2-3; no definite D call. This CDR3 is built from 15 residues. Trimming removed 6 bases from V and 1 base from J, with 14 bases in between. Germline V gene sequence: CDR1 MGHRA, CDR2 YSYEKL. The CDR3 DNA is TGCGCCAGCAGTCTGATTCGAAGCGGCACAGATACGCAGTATTTT. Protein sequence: CASSLIRSGTDTQYF.

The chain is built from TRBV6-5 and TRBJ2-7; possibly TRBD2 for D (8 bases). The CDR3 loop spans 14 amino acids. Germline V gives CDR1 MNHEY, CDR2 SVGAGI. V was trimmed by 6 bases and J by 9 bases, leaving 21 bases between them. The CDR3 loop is CASSQTGRGQVQYF. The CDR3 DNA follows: TGTGCCAGCAGCCAAACCGGGAGGGGGCAGGTGCAGTACTTC.

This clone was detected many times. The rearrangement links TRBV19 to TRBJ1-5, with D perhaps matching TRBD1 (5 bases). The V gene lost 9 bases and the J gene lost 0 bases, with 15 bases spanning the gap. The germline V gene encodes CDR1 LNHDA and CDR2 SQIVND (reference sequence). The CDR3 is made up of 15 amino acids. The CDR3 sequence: CASRTSWTSNQPQHF. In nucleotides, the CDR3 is TGTGCCAGCAGGACAAGCTGGACTAGCAATCAGCCCCAGCATTTT. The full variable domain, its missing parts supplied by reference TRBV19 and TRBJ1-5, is DGGITQSPKYLFRKEGQNVTLSCEQNLNHDAMYWYRQDPGQGLRLIYYSQIVNDFQKGDIAEGYSVSREKKESFPLTVTSAQKNPTAFYLCASRTSWTSNQPQHFGDGTRLSIL.

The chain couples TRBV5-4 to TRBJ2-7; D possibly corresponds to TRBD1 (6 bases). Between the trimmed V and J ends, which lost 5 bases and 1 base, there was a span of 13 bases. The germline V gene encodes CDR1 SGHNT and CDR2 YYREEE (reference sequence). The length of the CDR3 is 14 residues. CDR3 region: CASSKRTESYEQYF. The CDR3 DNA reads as TGTGCCAGCAGTAAACGGACAGAATCCTACGAGCAGTACTTC.

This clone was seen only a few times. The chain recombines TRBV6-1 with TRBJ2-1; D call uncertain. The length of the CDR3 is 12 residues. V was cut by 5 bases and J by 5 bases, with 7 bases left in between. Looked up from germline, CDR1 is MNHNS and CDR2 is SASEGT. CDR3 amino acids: CASSPTNNEQFF. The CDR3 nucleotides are TGTGCCAGCAGTCCGACAAACAATGAGCAGTTCTTC.

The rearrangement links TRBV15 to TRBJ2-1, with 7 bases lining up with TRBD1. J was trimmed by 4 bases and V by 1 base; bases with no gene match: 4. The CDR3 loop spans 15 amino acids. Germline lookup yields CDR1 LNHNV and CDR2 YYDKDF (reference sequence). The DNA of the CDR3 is TGTGCCACCAGCAGAGGGACAGGAGCTTACAATGAGCAGTTCTTC. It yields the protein CATSRGTGAYNEQFF.

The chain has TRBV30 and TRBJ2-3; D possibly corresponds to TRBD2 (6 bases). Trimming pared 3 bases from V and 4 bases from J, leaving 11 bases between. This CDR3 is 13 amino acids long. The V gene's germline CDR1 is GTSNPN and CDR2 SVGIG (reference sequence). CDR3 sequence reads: CAWSPGLPDTQYF. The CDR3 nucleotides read TGTGCCTGGAGCCCGGGACTTCCAGATACGCAGTATTTT.

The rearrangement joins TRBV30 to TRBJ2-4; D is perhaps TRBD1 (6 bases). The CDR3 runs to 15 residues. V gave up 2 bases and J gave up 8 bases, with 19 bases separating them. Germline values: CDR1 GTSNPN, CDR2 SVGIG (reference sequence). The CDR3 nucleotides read TGTGCCTGGAGTCCTAAACAGGGAGAGGAGGACATTCAGTACTTC. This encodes CAWSPKQGEEDIQYF.